One T cell receptor beta chain is described in this entry. The target antigen is unknown. This entry belongs to a study of cytomegalovirus exposure and HLA in healthy donors. Findings and limits, study-wide: Available immune exposure information covered CMV serostatus only. TCR beta V segments were, for the most part, productive about 87% or about 30% of the time in an earlier analysis.

The ends were cut back, 9 bases at V and 9 bases at J, with 15 bases in the middle. Germline-derived CDR1 and CDR2 are MNHNY and SVGAGI (reference sequence). The CDR3 sequence is 13 residues long. Primers included in the PCR were 60 Vbeta and 13 Jbeta primers. TCRdb keeps only in-frame clones here, not all; method: immunoSEQ multiplex PCR. Found here are roughly 130,000 clones, 80% of them singletons; the top ten hold 1%. This TCR was recovered from a man aged 35 to 55 in good health and CMV-seronegative. Sample: PBMCs. V gene TRBV6-6 combines with J gene TRBJ1-6; perhaps TRBD1 as D (5 bases). The CDR3 DNA follows: TGTGCCAGTGCCAGGGACTGGGCTTCACCCCTCCACTTT. Translated, it gives CASARDWASPLHF.